The 24 T cell receptor beta chains listed next were all sequenced from one sample in a study of cytomegalovirus exposure and HLA in healthy donors. PCR primers comprised 60 Vbeta and 13 Jbeta primers. The protocol was immunoSEQ multiplex PCR, while the TCRdb copy is restricted to in-frame clones and leaves out a portion. The table lists about 260,000 clones, around 66% of them singletons, with approximately 2.1% in the top ten. Sequencing was performed on PBMCs. These receptor sequences come from a female donor in good health and CMV-seronegative.

The table lists this clone with a few counts. The rearrangement uses TRBV7-9 and TRBJ2-1; TRBD2 matches at 15 bases. V lost 5 bases and J lost 10; bases outside the gene matches: 9. This CDR3 has 16 amino acids. Germline CDR1 reads SEHNR; CDR2 reads FQNEAQ (reference sequence). This chain's CDR3 is CASSLGLAGGPEEQFF. The DNA of the CDR3 is TGTGCCAGCAGCCTTGGACTAGCGGGAGGGCCTGAGGAGCAGTTCTTC. Full variable domain (missing parts from reference TRBV7-9 and TRBJ2-1): DTGVSQNPRHKITKRGQNVTFRCDPISEHNRLYWYRQTLGQGPEFLTYFQNEAQLEKSRLLSDRFSAERPKGSFSTLEIQRTEQGDSAMYLCASSLGLAGGPEEQFFGPGTRLTVL.

This clone was seen more than once but under ten times. Written as DNA, the CDR3 is TGTGCCAGCACCTCCGGACAGCAGAATCAGCCCCAGCATTTT. Encoded protein: CASTSGQQNQPQHF. V is TRBV6-1 and J is TRBJ1-5; D may be TRBD1 (6 bases). The CDR3 totals 14 residues. Germline CDR1 reads MNHNS; CDR2 reads SASEGT. V lost 7 bases and J lost 4, with 14 bases in between.

The rearrangement joins TRBV27 to TRBJ2-5; 7 nucleotides line up with TRBD2. The J call may be incorrect, as the DNA end agrees better with TRBJ2-7. Germline lookup yields CDR1 MNHEY and CDR2 SMNVEV (reference sequence). This CDR3 is built from 14 residues. For the CDR3, the DNA is TGTGCCAGCAGTTTAAGGGATAGCGGGCGCGAGCAGTACTTC. Translation: CASSLRDSGREQYF.

This chain uses TRBV11-2 with TRBJ2-3, with D maybe TRBD2 (6 bases). CDR3 length: 15 residues. The germline CDR1 and CDR2 sequences are SGHAT and FQNNGV. The V end was cut by 6 bases, the J end by 2 bases, with 15 bases between. CDR3 loop: CASSPVSGYTDTQYF. The CDR3 nucleotides are TGTGCCAGCAGTCCAGTTAGCGGTTACACAGATACGCAGTATTTT.

The table lists this clone with a few counts. The gene calls are TRBV7-9 and TRBJ2-7; D gene ambiguous. Germline V lookup: CDR1 SEHNR, CDR2 FQNEAQ (reference sequence). Trimming stripped 5 bases from V and 3 bases from J, with 11 bases between. This CDR3 is 13 amino acids long. The DNA of the CDR3 is TGTGCCAGCAGCCCCTCTCCCGGCTACGAGCAGTACTTC. Its protein product is CASSPSPGYEQYF.

The chain links TRBV18 to TRBJ2-5, with D maybe TRBD2 (5 bases). Germline V gene sequence: CDR1 KGHSH, CDR2 LQKENI. The CDR3 length is 16 residues. V lost 1 base to trimming and J lost 1 base, with 13 bases between them. The CDR3 protein is CASSPQGSAGQETQYF. DNA for the CDR3: TGTGCCAGCTCACCACAAGGCTCGGCGGGCCAAGAGACCCAGTACTTC.

The rearrangement joins TRBV5-1 to TRBJ2-1; 11 bases are shared with TRBD1. The CDR3 consists of 16 residues. The junction had 9 bases not matched to a gene; V was cut back by 3 bases and J by 7 bases. Germline V gives CDR1 SGHRS, CDR2 YFSETQ. CDR3 sequence (DNA): TGCGCCAGCAGCTCCCAAGGACAGGGGGCAGGGAATGAGCAGTTCTTC. Its translation is CASSSQGQGAGNEQFF.

The V gene is TRBV7-7, the J gene TRBJ2-3; 7 bases agree with TRBD1. The J segment lost 2 bases and the V segment lost 5 bases, leaving 7 bases of the junction unmatched. The CDR3 is 15 residues long. CDR1 is SSHAT and CDR2 is FNYEAQ in the germline V gene (reference sequence). The CDR3 bases are TGTGCCAGCAGCCCGAGGGACAGCTCCACAGATACGCAGTATTTT. Translating gives CASSPRDSSTDTQYF. Combining the CDR3 with reference TRBV7-7 and TRBJ2-3 gives the whole variable domain GAGVSQSPRYKVTKRGQDVTLRCDPISSHATLYWYQQALGQGPEFLTYFNYEAQPDKSGLPSDRFSAERPEGSISTLTIQRTEQRDSAMYRCASSPRDSSTDTQYFGPGTRLTVL.

The CDR3 protein is CASGGVGGIETQYF. The CDR3 DNA is TGTGCCAGTGGGGGGGTGGGAGGGATCGAGACCCAGTACTTC. The chain has TRBV5-6 and TRBJ2-5, with 7 bases lining up with TRBD2. The J segment lost 5 bases and the V segment lost 8 bases, leaving 12 bases of the junction unmatched. This CDR3 region has 14 residues. Germline V gene lookup returns CDR1 SGHDT and CDR2 YYEEEE.

The chain combines TRBV18 with TRBJ1-2; weak D call: TRBD1 (5 bases). The CDR3 has 12 amino acids. The V end lost 3 bases, the J end lost 4 bases, and 6 bases lay between the germline ends. The germline CDR1 and CDR2 sequences are KGHSH and LQKENI. This CDR3 reads CASSPDSYGYTF. Here the CDR3 DNA reads TGTGCCAGCTCACCTGACAGCTATGGCTACACCTTC. The variable domain in full, with the rest retrieved from reference TRBV18 and TRBJ1-2, is NAGVMQNPRHLVRRRGQEARLRCSPMKGHSHVYWYRQLPEEGLKFMVYLQKENIIDESGMPKERFSAEFPKEGPSILRIQQVVRGDSAAYFCASSPDSYGYTFGSGTRLTVV.

The CDR3 region has the DNA TGCGCCAGCAGTGTGGATAGCGGTAGGATTACAGATACGCAGTATTTT. It is translated as CASSVDSGRITDTQYF. The chain combines TRBV10-1 with TRBJ2-3; D might be TRBD2 (6 bases). Trimming shortened V by 4 bases and J by 3 bases, and 17 bases separated the two germline ends. The CDR3 runs 16 residues. The V gene's germline CDR1 is WNHNN and CDR2 SYGVQD (reference sequence).

This clone turned up a few times. The CDR3, as DNA: TGTGTATCGAAGGGGACTGGTTCCTACGAGCAGTACTTC. This encodes CVSKGTGSYEQYF. The V and J genes are TRBV6-1 and TRBJ2-7, with D tentatively TRBD2 (6 bases). CDR3 length equals 13 residues. CDR1 and CDR2 from the germline V gene are MNHNS and SASEGT.

The gene calls are TRBV6-1 and TRBJ1-1; D call uncertain. The CDR3 is 14 amino acids. In germline, CDR1 is MNHNS, CDR2 SASEGT. V lost 1 base, J lost 12 bases, and 18 bases lay in between. The CDR3 region has the DNA TGTGCCAGCAGTGAAGGAAAGTCCCTTGGGCCACCTTTCTTT. It is translated as CASSEGKSLGPPFF.

This clone was seen a handful of times. The rearrangement joins TRBV25-1 to TRBJ2-7, with 12 bases fitting TRBD2. This CDR3 is 17 amino acids long. V gave up 7 bases and J gave up 2 bases; unmatched junction bases: 12. Per the germline V gene, CDR1 is MGHDK and CDR2 is SYGVNS. CDR3 protein: CASTGTSGSELTYEQYF. Here the CDR3 DNA reads TGTGCCAGCACCGGGACTAGCGGGTCGGAACTCACCTACGAGCAGTACTTC.

The chain combines TRBV11-2 with TRBJ2-2; TRBD1 is a possible D gene (5 bases). V dropped 0 bases and J dropped 1 base, with 9 bases sitting between them. Germline V gene sequence: CDR1 SGHAT, CDR2 FQNNGV. This CDR3 spans 16 amino acids. This CDR3 reads CASSLEGRVNTGELFF. The CDR3 nucleotides are TGTGCCAGCAGCTTAGAGGGCAGGGTGAACACCGGGGAGCTGTTTTTT.

The chain is built from TRBV6-6 and TRBJ2-1; a possible D gene is TRBD2 (5 bases). Germline-derived CDR1 and CDR2 are MNHNY and SVGAGI (reference sequence). The CDR3 extends over 13 amino acids. V gave up 3 bases and J gave up 10 bases, with 13 bases separating them. The CDR3 coding sequence is TGTGCCAGCAGTTATGGGAGAGATGGGGAGCAGTTCTTC. This translates into CASSYGRDGEQFF.

There are a few counts of this clone. The V and J genes are TRBV6-1 and TRBJ1-5, with TRBD1 identical over 9 bases. J lost 1 base, V lost 4 bases, and 11 bases had no gene match. CDR1 is MNHNS, CDR2 SASEGT, per germline. This CDR3 comprises 18 residues. This chain's CDR3 is CASSGRWDRAGSNQPQHF. The CDR3 nucleotides read TGTGCCAGCAGTGGGAGGTGGGACAGGGCGGGGAGCAATCAGCCCCAGCATTTT.

The chain has TRBV11-2 and TRBJ1-1; D is perhaps TRBD1 (5 bases). Germline assignment: CDR1 SGHAT and CDR2 FQNNGV. Trimming shortened V by 4 bases and J by 11 bases, and 14 bases separated the two germline ends. CDR3 length: 12 residues. The CDR3 loop is CASSSIVGGAFF. CDR3 nucleotide sequence: TGTGCCAGCAGCTCAATCGTGGGGGGGGCTTTCTTT. Complete variable domain (other parts from reference TRBV11-2 and TRBJ1-1): EAGVAQSPRYKIIEKRQSVAFWCNPISGHATLYWYQQILGQGPKLLIQFQNNGVVDDSQLPKDRFSAERLKGVDSTLKIQPAKLEDSAVYLCASSSIVGGAFFGQGTRLTVV.

V usage is TRBV15 and J usage is TRBJ2-2, with TRBD1 identical over 10 bases. Germline assignment: CDR1 LNHNV and CDR2 YYDKDF (reference sequence). The CDR3 spans 15 residues. The junction had 8 bases not matched to a gene; V was cut back by 6 bases and J by 7 bases. CDR3: CATRRTGGFGGELFF. The CDR3 nucleotides read TGTGCCACCAGAAGGACAGGGGGGTTTGGCGGGGAGCTGTTTTTT.

V usage is TRBV9 and J usage is TRBJ2-1; 8 nucleotides match TRBD2. V was clipped by 0 bases and J by 7 bases; unmatched bases: 9. The germline CDR1 and CDR2 sequences are SGDLS and YYNGEE. There are 16 residues in the CDR3. The CDR3 sequence is CASSVGSRGGGNEQFF. The CDR3 coding sequence is TGTGCCAGCAGCGTAGGCAGCCGGGGGGGCGGGAATGAGCAGTTCTTC.

CDR3 in amino acids: CASSLTGGYEQYF. DNA of the CDR3: TGTGCCAGCAGCCTTACAGGGGGCTACGAGCAGTACTTC. This chain uses TRBV11-2 with TRBJ2-7, with 8 bases that match TRBD1. V was pared by 5 bases and J by 3 bases, with 3 bases of the junction left unmatched. The CDR3 runs to 13 residues. Germline V CDR1 and CDR2: SGHAT, FQNNGV.

The genes are TRBV6-5 and TRBJ1-2, with D possibly being TRBD1 (6 bases). In germline, CDR1 is MNHEY, CDR2 SVGAGI. V shed 5 bases and J shed 2 bases, with 12 bases lying between them. This CDR3 has 14 residues. CDR3 region: CASSEFGQNYGYTF. CDR3 bases: TGTGCCAGCAGTGAATTTGGACAGAACTATGGCTACACCTTC.

CDR3 nucleotides: TGTGCCAGCAGTAACAAAGACAGGTTCCAAGAGACCCAGTACTTC. Amino acid sequence: CASSNKDRFQETQYF. The chain combines TRBV2 with TRBJ2-5; weak D call: TRBD1 (6 bases). Germline values: CDR1 SNHLY, CDR2 FYNNEI. V lost 5 bases and J lost 1, with 14 bases in between. The CDR3 is 15 amino acids.

The rearrangement uses TRBV28 and TRBJ1-5; D is perhaps TRBD1 (5 bases). Germline assignment: CDR1 MDHEN and CDR2 SYDVKM. Trimming pared 3 bases from V and 0 bases from J, leaving 9 bases between. The CDR3 runs to 15 residues. CDR3 protein: CASSFDRYSNQPQHF. The CDR3 bases are TGTGCCAGCAGTTTTGACAGATATAGCAATCAGCCCCAGCATTTT.